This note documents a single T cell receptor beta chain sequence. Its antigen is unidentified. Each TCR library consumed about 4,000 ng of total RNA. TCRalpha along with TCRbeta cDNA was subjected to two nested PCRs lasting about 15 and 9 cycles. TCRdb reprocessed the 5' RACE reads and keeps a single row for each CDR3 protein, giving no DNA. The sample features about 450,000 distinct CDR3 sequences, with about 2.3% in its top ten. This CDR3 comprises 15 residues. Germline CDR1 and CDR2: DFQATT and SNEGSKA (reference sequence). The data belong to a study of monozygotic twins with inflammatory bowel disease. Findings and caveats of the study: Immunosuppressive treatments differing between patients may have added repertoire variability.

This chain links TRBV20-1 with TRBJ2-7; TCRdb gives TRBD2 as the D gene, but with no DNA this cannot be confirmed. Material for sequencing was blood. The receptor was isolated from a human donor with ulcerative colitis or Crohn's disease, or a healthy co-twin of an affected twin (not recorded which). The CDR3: CSARETSGGVYEQYF.